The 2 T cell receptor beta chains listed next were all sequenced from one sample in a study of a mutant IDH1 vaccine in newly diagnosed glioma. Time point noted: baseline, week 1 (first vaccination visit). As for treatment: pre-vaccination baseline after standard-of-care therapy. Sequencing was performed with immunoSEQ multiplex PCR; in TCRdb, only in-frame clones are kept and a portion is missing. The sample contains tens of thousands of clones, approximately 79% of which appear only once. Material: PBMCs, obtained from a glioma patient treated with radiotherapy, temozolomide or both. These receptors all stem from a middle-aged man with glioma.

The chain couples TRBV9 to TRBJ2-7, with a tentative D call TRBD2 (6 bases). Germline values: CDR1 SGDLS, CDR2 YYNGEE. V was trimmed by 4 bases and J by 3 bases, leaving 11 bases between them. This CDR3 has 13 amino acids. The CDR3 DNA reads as TGTGCCAGCAGCCTCGGGGAGGTCTACGAGCAGTACTTC. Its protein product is CASSLGEVYEQYF.

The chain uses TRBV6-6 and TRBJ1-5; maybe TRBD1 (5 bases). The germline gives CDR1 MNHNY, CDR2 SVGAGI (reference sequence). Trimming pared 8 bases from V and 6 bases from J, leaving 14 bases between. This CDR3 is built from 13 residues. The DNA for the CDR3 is TGTGCCAGCGGTCGCGCAGGGAGTCAGCCCCAGCATTTT. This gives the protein CASGRAGSQPQHF.